These 22 T cell receptor beta chains were sequenced from one sample in a study of regulatory T cells in long-lasting Graves disease. iRepertoire HTBI primers and Arm-PCR of CDR3 regions built TCR beta libraries. TCRdb recomputed calls from the multiplex PCR reads with MiXCR, one row per CDR3 protein. This sample has a few hundred thousand distinct CDR3 sequences, with approximately 18% found just once. The time point denotes: newly diagnosed GD, antithyroid drugs for less than 3 months. The TCR library was prepared using RNA isolated from PBMCs. These data are also associated with another study on T cells in Graves' hyperthyroidism and ophthalmopathy.

The source material was peripheral blood mononuclear cells (PBMCs), sampled at new diagnosis, from a patient treated with antithyroid drugs. These receptors all come from a woman in her 30s with Graves disease.

This clonotype was counted ten times or more. The gene calls are TRBV12-3 or TRBV12-4 and TRBJ2-5; D may be TRBD1 (7 bases). Trimming left V 6 bases short and J 6 bases short, with 11 bases between. The CDR3 has 12 residues. The CDR3 nucleotides read TGTGCCAGCAGCCAGGGGGGCAAGACCCAGTACTTC. It is translated as CASSQGGKTQYF.

In its sample, this clonotype was seen a few times. V gene TRBV2 combines with J gene TRBJ1-6, with 8 bases matching TRBD1. There are 17 residues in the CDR3. Germline V gene data show CDR1 as SNHLY and CDR2 as FYNNEI. The V gene end was trimmed by 7 bases and the J gene end by 9 bases; junction bases not matched to a gene: 17. CDR3 amino acids: CASTPRPRTGMGSPLHF. In DNA form, the CDR3 reads TGTGCCAGCACTCCAAGACCCAGGACAGGGATGGGTTCACCCCTCCACTTT. Based on the CDR3 plus reference TRBV2 and TRBJ1-6, the full variable domain is EPEVTQTPSHQVTQMGQEVILRCVPISNHLYFYWYRQILGQKVEFLVSFYNNEISEKSEIFDDQFSVERPDGSNFTLKIRSTKLEDSAMYFCASTPRPRTGMGSPLHFGNGTRLTVT.

This clonotype was recorded at least ten times. The chain has TRBV5-5 and TRBJ2-7; 7 positions match TRBD1. Germline V CDR1 and CDR2: SGHKS, YYEKEE (reference sequence). Losses at the gene ends were 0 bases for V and 3 bases for J; bases not matched to a gene: 3. The CDR3 is 14 residues long. Here the CDR3 DNA reads TGTGCCAGCAGCTTGGTTAACAGGGGCTACGAGCAGTACTTC. Translated, it gives CASSLVNRGYEQYF.

This clonotype occurred many times. V gene TRBV15 combines with J gene TRBJ1-1; D unresolved. Germline values: CDR1 LNHNV, CDR2 YYDKDF (reference sequence). Trimming took 0 bases from V and 1 from J, leaving 15 bases between them. The CDR3 spans 17 residues. As DNA, the CDR3 is TGTGCCACCAGCAGAGATCCCCGAACAGCTCCGAACACTGAAGCTTTCTTT. Its protein is CATSRDPRTAPNTEAFF. Supplemented by reference TRBV15 and TRBJ1-1, the full variable domain reads DAMVIQNPRYQVTQFGKPVTLSCSQTLNHNVMYWYQQKSSQAPKLLFHYYDKDFNNEADTPDNFQSRRPNTSFCFLDIRSPGLGDTAMYLCATSRDPRTAPNTEAFFGQGTRLTVV.

The rearrangement joins TRBV25-1 to TRBJ2-5, with D hard to call. The CDR3 contains 13 residues. Germline CDR1 MGHDK, CDR2 SYGVNS. V lost 2 bases and J lost 6, with 10 bases in between. In DNA, the CDR3 is TGTGCCAGCAGTGAAAACTTGCCCCAGACCCAGTACTTC. As protein: CASSENLPQTQYF.

The V gene is TRBV7-2, the J gene TRBJ2-1, with TRBD2 as a possible D gene (7 bases). With 6 bases removed from V and 8 bases from J, the gap between germline ends came to 17 bases. Germline CDR1 reads SGHTA; CDR2 reads FQGNSA. There are 14 residues in the CDR3. CDR3 nucleotides: TGTGCCAGCAGTTTGGGGGGGGGGCTCCATGAGCAGTTCTTC. This translates into CASSLGGGLHEQFF.

This clonotype was found many times. The chain couples TRBV27 to TRBJ2-7, with D possibly matching TRBD2 (7 bases). The V and J ends lost 6 bases and 2 bases respectively, with 14 bases between them. Germline assignment: CDR1 MNHEY and CDR2 SMNVEV (reference sequence). This CDR3 is 14 amino acids long. The CDR3 region is CASRSRGQAYEQYF. As DNA, the CDR3 is TGTGCCAGCAGGTCGCGGGGGCAAGCCTACGAGCAGTACTTC.

This clonotype has ten or more counts. The V and J genes are TRBV6-1 and TRBJ1-1; tentative D call: TRBD1 (6 bases). Germline loops: CDR1 MNHNS, CDR2 SASEGT. CDR3 length: 14 amino acids. V lost 6 bases and J lost 2, with 13 bases in between. This CDR3 is CASSWTEINTEAFF. CDR3 sequence (DNA): TGTGCCAGCAGCTGGACAGAAATTAACACTGAAGCTTTCTTT.

V and J are TRBV12-3 or TRBV12-4 and TRBJ2-3; 13 bases fit TRBD2. The CDR3 is 18 residues long. After removal of 4 bases from V and 0 bases from J, the junction contained 7 bases not matched to a gene. The CDR3 sequence is CASSSGLAGDPSTDTQYF. For the CDR3, the DNA is TGTGCCAGCAGTTCCGGACTAGCGGGGGACCCTAGCACAGATACGCAGTATTTT.

This clonotype showed up many times. The V gene is TRBV20-1, the J gene TRBJ1-1; 8 bases align to TRBD1. CDR1 is DFQATT, CDR2 SNEGSKA, per germline (reference sequence). J was trimmed by 4 bases and V by 7 bases; bases with no gene match: 5. This CDR3 is 12 amino acids long. In nucleotides, the CDR3 is TGCAGTGTTGGGACAGGAGGCACTGAAGCTTTCTTT. Protein product: CSVGTGGTEAFF.

This clonotype came up many times. V gene TRBV3-1 combines with J gene TRBJ2-5, with 15 bases matching TRBD2. This CDR3 spans 17 amino acids. CDR1 is LGHDT, CDR2 YNNKEL, per germline (reference sequence). Trimming removed 4 bases from V and 4 bases from J; junction bases left unmatched: 7. The CDR3 nucleotides read TGTGCCAGCAGCCCCGGGACTAGCGGGGGGTCGGCAGAGACCCAGTACTTC. This codes for CASSPGTSGGSAETQYF.

This clonotype appeared many times. The chain couples TRBV29-1 to TRBJ2-5; D may be TRBD1 (5 bases). The germline V and J ends were trimmed by 4 bases and 4 bases, with 10 bases remaining between them. CDR1 SQVTM and CDR2 ANQGSEA come from the germline V gene. The CDR3 runs 12 residues. CDR3 in DNA: TGCAGCGTTGGCAGGGTCGGAGAGACCCAGTACTTC. This gives the protein CSVGRVGETQYF.

This clonotype was seen repeatedly, ten times or more. V and J are TRBV11-1 and TRBJ2-7; no definite D call. Germline assignment: CDR1 SGHAT and CDR2 FQDESV (reference sequence). Trimming stripped 1 base from V and 0 bases from J, with 10 bases between. The CDR3 totals 15 residues. CDR3 loop: CASSLDTPSSYEQYF. In DNA form, the CDR3 reads TGTGCCAGCAGCTTAGATACTCCGAGCTCCTACGAGCAGTACTTC.

In its sample, this clonotype was seen many times. The chain couples TRBV5-6 to TRBJ1-1; D possibly corresponds to TRBD1 (6 bases). The CDR3 consists of 17 residues. V was trimmed by 3 bases and J by 1 base, leaving 19 bases between them. The germline V gene encodes CDR1 SGHDT and CDR2 YYEEEE. The CDR3 nucleotides are TGTGCCAGCAGCTCGGGGGGTTTGATGGGGGCGAACACTGAAGCTTTCTTT. Translating gives CASSSGGLMGANTEAFF. Combining the CDR3 with reference TRBV5-6 and TRBJ1-1 gives the whole variable domain DAGVTQSPTHLIKTRGQQVTLRCSPKSGHDTVSWYQQALGQGPQFIFQYYEEEERQRGNFPDRFSGHQFPNYSSELNVNALLLGDSALYLCASSSGGLMGANTEAFFGQGTRLTVV.

The CDR3 bases are TGTGCCAGCAGTCGAAACCCCGCAACTAATGAAAAACTGTTTTTT. Translating gives CASSRNPATNEKLFF. This sequence joins TRBV6-1 and TRBJ1-4; D ambiguous. The CDR3 totals 15 residues. V gave up 5 bases and J gave up 0 bases, with 10 bases separating them. The V gene's germline CDR1 is MNHNS and CDR2 SASEGT.

The chain's CDR3 is CASSLGSTGGYEQYF. The CDR3 region has the DNA TGTGCCAGCAGCTTAGGGTCGACAGGGGGCTACGAGCAGTACTTC. The chain combines TRBV7-2 with TRBJ2-7; 9 nucleotides align to TRBD1. CDR3 length: 15 residues. The V segment lost 1 base and the J segment 3 bases; nucleotides outside the gene matches: 4. Germline V gene sequence: CDR1 SGHTA, CDR2 FQGNSA.

Ten or more counts support this clonotype. The genes are TRBV13 and TRBJ2-3, with D possibly matching TRBD2 (6 bases). Trimming took off 5 bases at V and 3 bases at J, with 21 bases between the two ends. The CDR3 sequence is 17 residues long. Germline loops: CDR1 PRHDT, CDR2 FYEKMQ (reference sequence). The CDR3 DNA is TGTGCCAGCAGCCCCAGATGGGACCCCGGGGGAACAGATACGCAGTATTTT. Encoded protein: CASSPRWDPGGTDTQYF.

This clonotype showed up many times. The chain has TRBV7-9 and TRBJ2-7; 7 bases match TRBD1. Germline CDR1 SEHNR, CDR2 FQNEAQ (reference sequence). Trimming removed 2 bases from V and 5 bases from J; junction bases left unmatched: 9. The CDR3 length is 15 residues. DNA for the CDR3: TGTGCCAGCAGCTTAATGGCCAGCGACAGGGACGAGCAGTACTTC. The encoded protein is CASSLMASDRDEQYF.

This clonotype was found many times. The chain joins TRBV9 to TRBJ2-5; D may be TRBD2 (6 bases). From germline, CDR1 is SGDLS and CDR2 YYNGEE. This CDR3 is 16 amino acids long. V lost 4 bases and J lost 2, with 18 bases in between. The CDR3 sequence is CASSLRREVNQETQYF. For the CDR3, the DNA is TGTGCCAGCAGCCTACGCAGGGAGGTGAATCAAGAGACCCAGTACTTC.

This clonotype was seen a few times. As DNA, the CDR3 is TGTGCCAGCAGCCTCATGAATGAAAAACTGTTTTTT. This gives the protein CASSLMNEKLFF. The chain links TRBV6-1 to TRBJ1-4; D is unclear. V was pared by 6 bases and J by 5 bases, with 7 bases between. Germline V CDR1 and CDR2: MNHNS, SASEGT. The CDR3 spans 12 residues.

This clonotype has ten or more counts. The rearrangement uses TRBV12-3 or TRBV12-4 and TRBJ1-1, with unresolved D. Trimming pared 6 bases from V and 1 base from J, leaving 9 bases between. This CDR3 contains 13 residues. The DNA for the CDR3 is TGTGCCAGCAGCTTGGTTGGGAACACTGAAGCTTTCTTT. It codes for CASSLVGNTEAFF.

The sample holds many counts of this clonotype. This chain uses TRBV20-1 with TRBJ1-4, with no clear D. Germline V gives CDR1 DFQATT, CDR2 SNEGSKA (reference sequence). The CDR3 covers 13 residues. V dropped 4 bases and J dropped 4 bases, with 10 bases sitting between them. The CDR3 DNA reads TGCAGTGCTATGCCACCGAATAATGAAAAACTGTTTTTT. This encodes CSAMPPNNEKLFF.